The 7 T cell receptor beta chains below come from one sample, sequenced in a study of blood T cells in healthy people across ages. Alongside a J-beta primer mix, a sample-barcoded 5' primer served in a second PCR lasting roughly 6 to 11 cycles. TCRdb re-derived calls from the 5' RACE reads in MiXCR, one entry per CDR3 protein. The data show hundreds of thousands of distinct CDR3 sequences, roughly three fifths seen once. The material sequenced was blood. The source is a man between 40 and 49 years old in good health.

The gene calls are TRBV9 and TRBJ2-3, with TRBD1 identical over 8 bases. The junction had 10 bases not matched to a gene; V was cut back by 3 bases and J by 4 bases. CDR3 length: 16 amino acids. Germline values: CDR1 SGDLS, CDR2 YYNGEE. CDR3 nucleotide sequence: TGTGCCAGCAGCGGGGAAAAGGGGACAGGCTCAGATACGCAGTATTTT. Its translation is CASSGEKGTGSDTQYF.

The chain carries TRBV27 and TRBJ1-5; 8 nucleotides line up with TRBD1. V shed 6 bases, J shed 7 bases, and the junction held 8 bases outside the gene matches. Per the germline V gene, CDR1 is MNHEY and CDR2 is SMNVEV (reference sequence). The CDR3 is 14 amino acids. The CDR3 region is CASSPGQGLQPQHF. The CDR3 DNA sequence: TGTGCCAGCAGCCCCGGACAGGGATTACAGCCCCAGCATTTT.

This chain links TRBV28 with TRBJ2-1, with TRBD2 matching over 7 bases. V lost 3 bases to trimming and J lost 8 bases; unmatched junction nucleotides: 13. Germline V gene data show CDR1 as MDHEN and CDR2 as SYDVKM. This CDR3 spans 16 amino acids. CDR3 in amino acids: CASSFIAGRDIDEQFF. The CDR3 coding sequence is TGTGCCAGCAGTTTTATCGCAGGGAGGGATATCGATGAGCAGTTCTTC.

The CDR3 bases are TGTGCCACCAGTGTGGCACAGGAAGAACGGCAGTTCTTC. This encodes CATSVAQEERQFF. J is TRBJ2-1 and V is TRBV24-1, with TRBD1 as a possible D gene (5 bases). Trimming stripped 5 bases from V and 12 bases from J, with 16 bases between. Looked up from germline, CDR1 is KGHDR and CDR2 is SFDVKD. The CDR3 covers 13 residues.

A word on this clonotype: A much larger clone differs from this one at a single base, so this may be a read error. The chain recombines TRBV20-1 with TRBJ2-3; weak D call: TRBD2 (5 bases). The CDR3 is 13 residues long. Trimming left V 5 bases short and J 2 bases short, with 11 bases between. Germline V gene data show CDR1 as DFQATT and CDR2 as SNEGSKA (reference sequence). DNA of the CDR3: TGCAGTGCTTATACGACTAACACAGATACGCAGTATTTT. It is translated as CSAYTTNTDTQYF.

This sequence joins TRBV6-6 and TRBJ1-1; unclear D gene. The ends were cut back, 2 bases at V and 2 bases at J, with 12 bases in the middle. The CDR3 consists of 15 residues. Germline V gene data show CDR1 as MNHNY and CDR2 as SVGAGI (reference sequence). CDR3 nucleotide sequence: TGTGCCAGCAGTTACGAACCTACCAGCAACACTGAAGCTTTCTTT. The encoded protein is CASSYEPTSNTEAFF.

Here the CDR3 DNA reads TGTGCCAGCAGCTTAGTGGCGGGGGCAAAATCACCCGATACGCAGTATTTT. It encodes CASSLVAGAKSPDTQYF. The gene calls are TRBV7-2 and TRBJ2-3; D perhaps matches TRBD2 (7 bases). With 1 base removed from V and 6 bases from J, the gap between germline ends came to 20 bases. The CDR3 has 17 amino acids. The germline gives CDR1 SGHTA, CDR2 FQGNSA.